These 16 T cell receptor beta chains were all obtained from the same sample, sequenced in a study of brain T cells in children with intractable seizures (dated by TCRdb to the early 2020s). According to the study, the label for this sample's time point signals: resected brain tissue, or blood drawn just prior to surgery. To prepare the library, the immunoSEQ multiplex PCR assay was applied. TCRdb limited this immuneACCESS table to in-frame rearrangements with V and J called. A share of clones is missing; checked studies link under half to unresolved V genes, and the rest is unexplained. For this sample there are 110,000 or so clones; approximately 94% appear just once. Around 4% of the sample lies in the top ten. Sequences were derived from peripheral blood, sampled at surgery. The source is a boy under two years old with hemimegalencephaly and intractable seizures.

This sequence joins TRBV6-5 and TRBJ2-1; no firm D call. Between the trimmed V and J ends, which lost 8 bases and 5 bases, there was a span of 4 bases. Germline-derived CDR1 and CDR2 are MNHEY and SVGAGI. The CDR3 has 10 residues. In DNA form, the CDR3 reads TGTGCCAGCTCGAACAATGAGCAGTTCTTC. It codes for CASSNNEQFF.

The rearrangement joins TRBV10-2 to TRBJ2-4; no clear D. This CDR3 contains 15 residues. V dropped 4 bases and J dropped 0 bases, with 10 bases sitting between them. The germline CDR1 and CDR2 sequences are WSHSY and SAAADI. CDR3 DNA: TGCGCCAGCAGTGTGGCCAGGCTAGCCAAAAACATTCAGTACTTC. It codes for CASSVARLAKNIQYF.

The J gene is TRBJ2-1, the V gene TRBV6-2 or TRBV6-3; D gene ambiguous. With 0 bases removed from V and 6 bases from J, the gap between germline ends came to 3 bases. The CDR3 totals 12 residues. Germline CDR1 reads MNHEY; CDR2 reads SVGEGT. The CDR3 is CASSYSGNEQFF. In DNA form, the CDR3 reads TGTGCCAGCAGTTACTCTGGCAATGAGCAGTTCTTC.

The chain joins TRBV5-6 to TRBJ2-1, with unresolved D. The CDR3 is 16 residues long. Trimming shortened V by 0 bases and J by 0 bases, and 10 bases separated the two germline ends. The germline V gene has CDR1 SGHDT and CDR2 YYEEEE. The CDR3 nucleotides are TGTGCCAGCAGCTTGGACGGGCGGAGCTCCTACAATGAGCAGTTCTTC. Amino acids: CASSLDGRSSYNEQFF. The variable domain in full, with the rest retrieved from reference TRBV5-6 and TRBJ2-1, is DAGVTQSPTHLIKTRGQQVTLRCSPKSGHDTVSWYQQALGQGPQFIFQYYEEEERQRGNFPDRFSGHQFPNYSSELNVNALLLGDSALYLCASSLDGRSSYNEQFFGPGTRLTVL.

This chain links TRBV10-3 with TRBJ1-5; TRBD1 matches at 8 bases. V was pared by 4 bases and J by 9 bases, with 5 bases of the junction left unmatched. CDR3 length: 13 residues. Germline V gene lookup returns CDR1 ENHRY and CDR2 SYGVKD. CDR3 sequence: CAISAGGEGPQHF. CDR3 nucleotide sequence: TGTGCCATCAGTGCAGGGGGCGAGGGGCCCCAGCATTTT.

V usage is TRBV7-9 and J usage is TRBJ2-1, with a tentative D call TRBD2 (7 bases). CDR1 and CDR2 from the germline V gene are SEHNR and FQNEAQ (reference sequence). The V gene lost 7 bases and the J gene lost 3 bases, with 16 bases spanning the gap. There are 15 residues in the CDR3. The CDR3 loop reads CASTPSGGGYNEQFF. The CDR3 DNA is TGTGCCAGCACTCCTAGCGGAGGGGGCTACAATGAGCAGTTCTTC.

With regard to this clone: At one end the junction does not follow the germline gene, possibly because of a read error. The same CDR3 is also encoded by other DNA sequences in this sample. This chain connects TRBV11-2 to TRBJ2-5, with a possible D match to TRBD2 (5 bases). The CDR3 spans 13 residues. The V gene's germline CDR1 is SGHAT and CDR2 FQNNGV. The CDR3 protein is CASSLGSAGTQYF. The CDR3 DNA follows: TGTGCTAGCAGCTTAGGGTCCGCGGGGACCCAGTACTTC.

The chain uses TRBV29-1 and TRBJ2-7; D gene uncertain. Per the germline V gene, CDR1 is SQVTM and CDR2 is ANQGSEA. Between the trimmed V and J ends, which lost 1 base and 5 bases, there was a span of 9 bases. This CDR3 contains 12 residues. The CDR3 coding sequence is TGCAGCGTTGAAGGGTACGGCCACGAGCAGTACTTC. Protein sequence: CSVEGYGHEQYF.

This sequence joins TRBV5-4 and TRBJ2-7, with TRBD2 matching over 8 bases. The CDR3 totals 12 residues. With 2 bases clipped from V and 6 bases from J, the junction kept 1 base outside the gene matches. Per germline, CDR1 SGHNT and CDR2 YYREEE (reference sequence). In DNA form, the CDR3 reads TGTGCCAGCAGCTTAAGCGGGAGCGAGCAGTACTTC. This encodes CASSLSGSEQYF.

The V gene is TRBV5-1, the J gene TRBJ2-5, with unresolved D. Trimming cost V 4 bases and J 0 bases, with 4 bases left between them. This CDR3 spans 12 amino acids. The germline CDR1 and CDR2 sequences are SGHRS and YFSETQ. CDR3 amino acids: CASSADQETQYF. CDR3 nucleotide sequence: TGCGCCAGCAGCGCGGACCAAGAGACCCAGTACTTC. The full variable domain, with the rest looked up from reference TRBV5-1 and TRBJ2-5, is KAGVTQTPRYLIKTRGQQVTLSCSPISGHRSVSWYQQTPGQGLQFLFEYFSETQRNKGNFPGRFSGRQFSNSRSEMNVSTLELGDSALYLCASSADQETQYFGPGTRLLVL.

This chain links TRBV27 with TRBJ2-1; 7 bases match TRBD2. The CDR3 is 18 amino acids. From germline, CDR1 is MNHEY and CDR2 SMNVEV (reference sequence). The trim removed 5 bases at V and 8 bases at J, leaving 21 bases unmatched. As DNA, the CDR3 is TGTGCCAGCAGTCCCTTCCTTTGGGGGGGAGGGCCCATTGATGAGCAGTTCTTC. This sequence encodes CASSPFLWGGGPIDEQFF.

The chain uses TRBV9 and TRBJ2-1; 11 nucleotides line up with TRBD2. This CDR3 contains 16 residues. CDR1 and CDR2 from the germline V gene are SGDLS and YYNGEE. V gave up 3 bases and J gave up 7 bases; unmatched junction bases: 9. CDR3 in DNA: TGTGCCAGCAGCGGAATACTAGCGGGAGCGGGGAATGAGCAGTTCTTC. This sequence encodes CASSGILAGAGNEQFF. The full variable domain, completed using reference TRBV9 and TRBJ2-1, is DSGVTQTPKHLITATGQRVTLRCSPRSGDLSVYWYQQSLDQGLQFLIQYYNGEERAKGNILERFSAQQFPDLHSELNLSSLELGDSALYFCASSGILAGAGNEQFFGPGTRLTVL.

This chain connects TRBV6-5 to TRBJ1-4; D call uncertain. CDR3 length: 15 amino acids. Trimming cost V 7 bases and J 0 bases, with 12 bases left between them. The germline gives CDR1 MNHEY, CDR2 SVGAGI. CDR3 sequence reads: CASTTRRSTNEKLFF. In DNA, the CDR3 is TGTGCCAGCACCACCCGACGGTCAACTAATGAAAAACTGTTTTTT.

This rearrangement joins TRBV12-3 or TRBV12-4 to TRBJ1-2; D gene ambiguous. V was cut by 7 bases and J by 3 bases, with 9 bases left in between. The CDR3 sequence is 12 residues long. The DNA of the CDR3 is TGTGCCAGCACGTGGCTTCACTATGGCTACACCTTC. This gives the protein CASTWLHYGYTF.

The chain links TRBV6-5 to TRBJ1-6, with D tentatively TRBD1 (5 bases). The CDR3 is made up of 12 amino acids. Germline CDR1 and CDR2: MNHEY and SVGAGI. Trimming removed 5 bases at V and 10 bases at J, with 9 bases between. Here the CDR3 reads CASSQGPSPLHF. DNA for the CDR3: TGTGCCAGCAGTCAGGGTCCCTCACCCCTCCACTTT.

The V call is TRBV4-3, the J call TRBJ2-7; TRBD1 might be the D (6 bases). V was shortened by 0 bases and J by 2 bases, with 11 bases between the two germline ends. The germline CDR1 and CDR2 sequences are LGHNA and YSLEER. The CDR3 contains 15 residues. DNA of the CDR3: TGCGCCAGCAGCCAAGATCTCAGGGGCCCCTACGAGCAGTACTTC. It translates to CASSQDLRGPYEQYF.